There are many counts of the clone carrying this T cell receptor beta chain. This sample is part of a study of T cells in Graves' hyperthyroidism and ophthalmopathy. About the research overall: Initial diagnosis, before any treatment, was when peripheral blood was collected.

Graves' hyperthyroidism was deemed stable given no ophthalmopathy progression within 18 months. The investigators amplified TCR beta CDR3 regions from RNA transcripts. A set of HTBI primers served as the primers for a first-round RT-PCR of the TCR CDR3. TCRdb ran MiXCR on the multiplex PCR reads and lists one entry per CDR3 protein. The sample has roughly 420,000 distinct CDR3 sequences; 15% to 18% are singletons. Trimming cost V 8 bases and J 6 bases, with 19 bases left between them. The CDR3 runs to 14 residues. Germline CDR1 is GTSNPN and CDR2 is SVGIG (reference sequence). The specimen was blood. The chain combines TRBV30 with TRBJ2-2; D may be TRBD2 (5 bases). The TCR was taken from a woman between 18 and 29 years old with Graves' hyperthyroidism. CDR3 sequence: CAGAVAYLSGELFF. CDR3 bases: TGTGCCGGAGCGGTAGCGTATCTCTCCGGGGAGCTGTTTTTT.